The next 18 T cell receptor beta chains were all read from a single sample in a study of shared clonotypes between healthy human individuals. Some clones are missing from TCRdb's copy, which holds only in-frame ones; the method was immunoSEQ multiplex PCR. The profile shows 2 million to 2.5 million clones, approximately 95% of them singletons. The naive CD8 fraction comprised CD45RO-negative cells positively selected for CCR7 and excluded terminally differentiated effector memory CD45RA+ cells. Source material: naive CD8+ T cells sorted from blood. Receptor source: a man younger than 30 in good health.

This sequence joins TRBV10-1 and TRBJ2-2; no clear D gene. This CDR3 is built from 13 residues. The V end was cut by 2 bases, the J end by 5 bases, with 6 bases between. Germline values: CDR1 WNHNN, CDR2 SYGVQD (reference sequence). CDR3 amino acids: CASSEGKTGELFF. CDR3 coding DNA: TGCGCCAGCAGTGAGGGCAAGACCGGGGAGCTGTTTTTT.

The V gene is TRBV11-2, the J gene TRBJ2-7, with 10 bases that match TRBD2. This CDR3 has 16 residues. The V segment lost 6 bases and the J segment 0 bases; nucleotides outside the gene matches: 8. From germline, CDR1 is SGHAT and CDR2 FQNNGV. This CDR3 reads CASRPVEREGSYEQYF. In DNA, the CDR3 is TGTGCCAGCAGGCCGGTTGAGCGGGAGGGCTCCTACGAGCAGTACTTC.

V and J are TRBV30 and TRBJ2-7, with 8 nucleotides matching TRBD2. This CDR3 is built from 14 residues. Looked up from germline, CDR1 is GTSNPN and CDR2 is SVGIG (reference sequence). V lost 1 base, J lost 2 bases, and 4 bases stayed unmatched. Here the CDR3 DNA reads TGTGCCTGGAGTGCGCTAGCGGGTACCTACGAGCAGTACTTC. The encoded protein is CAWSALAGTYEQYF.

This clone appeared once. V and J are TRBV5-6 and TRBJ2-3; D unresolved. V was trimmed by 0 bases and J by 2 bases, leaving 10 bases between them. CDR3 size: 15 residues. Per germline, CDR1 SGHDT and CDR2 YYEEEE. As DNA, the CDR3 is TGTGCCAGCAGCTTGGACGTCTTTAACACAGATACGCAGTATTTT. It codes for CASSLDVFNTDTQYF.

This clone was seen a handful of times. CDR3 nucleotide sequence: TGTGCCAGCAGTTACCCCACTGAAGCTTTCTTT. The encoded protein is CASSYPTEAFF. V usage is TRBV6-6 and J usage is TRBJ1-1, with unresolved D. This CDR3 is 11 amino acids long. Looked up from germline, CDR1 is MNHNY and CDR2 is SVGAGI (reference sequence). Trimming took off 2 bases at V and 4 bases at J, with 2 bases between the two ends.

The rearrangement joins TRBV6-1 to TRBJ1-4, with D maybe TRBD1 (5 bases). The CDR3 length is 11 residues. Germline V gene data show CDR1 as MNHNS and CDR2 as SASEGT. Trimming left V 5 bases short and J 16 bases short, with 14 bases between. This chain's CDR3 is CASSNPGLPFF. The CDR3 nucleotides read TGTGCCAGCAGTAATCCGGGACTCCCGTTTTTT.

V and J are TRBV30 and TRBJ2-5, with 7 bases fitting TRBD1. CDR3 length: 13 residues. V gave up 0 bases and J gave up 5 bases; unmatched junction bases: 3. Germline-derived CDR1 and CDR2 are GTSNPN and SVGIG (reference sequence). CDR3 in DNA: TGTGCCTGGAGTGTCGACAGGGAGGAGACCCAGTACTTC. This sequence encodes CAWSVDREETQYF.

The rearrangement joins TRBV5-4 to TRBJ1-2; TRBD1 matches 8 bases. With V trimmed by 4 bases and J by 2 bases, 4 bases remained unmatched. The CDR3 covers 14 residues. Germline values: CDR1 SGHNT, CDR2 YYREEE (reference sequence). CDR3 residues: CASSPRTGNYGYTF. The CDR3 DNA reads TGTGCCAGCAGCCCAAGGACAGGGAACTATGGCTACACCTTC.

The chain uses TRBV30 and TRBJ2-5; 9 positions agree with TRBD2. The CDR3 runs 15 residues. V shed 4 bases, J shed 5 bases, and the junction held 11 bases outside the gene matches. Germline lookup yields CDR1 GTSNPN and CDR2 SVGIG (reference sequence). CDR3 bases: TGTGCCTGGATCCCCAGCGGGGGGCCAGGGGAGACCCAGTACTTC. Translation gives CAWIPSGGPGETQYF.

The V gene is TRBV7-9, the J gene TRBJ2-5, with 12 positions matching TRBD1. With V trimmed by 5 bases and J by 4 bases, 8 bases remained unmatched. Germline loops: CDR1 SEHNR, CDR2 FQNEAQ (reference sequence). This CDR3 is built from 16 residues. Here the CDR3 reads CASSLDGTGGRETQYF. The DNA of the CDR3 is TGTGCCAGCAGCCTCGATGGGACAGGGGGCCGAGAGACCCAGTACTTC.

The CDR3, as DNA: TGCGCCAGCAGCTTGGTGGGGACCTGGACAGATACGCAGTATTTT. Amino acids: CASSLVGTWTDTQYF. J is TRBJ2-3 and V is TRBV5-1; D tentatively fits TRBD1 or TRBD2 (5 bases each). V was trimmed by 0 bases and J by 3 bases, leaving 11 bases between them. Germline CDR1 is SGHRS and CDR2 is YFSETQ. This CDR3 has 15 amino acids.

This sequence joins TRBV9 and TRBJ2-3; possibly TRBD1 for D (6 bases). The V end was cut by 0 bases, the J end by 5 bases, with 10 bases between. Looked up from germline, CDR1 is SGDLS and CDR2 is YYNGEE. This CDR3 is built from 14 residues. This chain's CDR3 is CASSVAGAKDTQYF. The CDR3 region has the DNA TGTGCCAGCAGCGTAGCAGGGGCAAAAGATACGCAGTATTTT.

This rearrangement joins TRBV4-3 to TRBJ1-1; D remains unclear. The germline V gene encodes CDR1 LGHNA and CDR2 YSLEER. Trimming cost V 4 bases and J 6 bases, with 12 bases left between them. This CDR3 region has 13 residues. The chain's CDR3 is CASSPSFEAEAFF. The CDR3 region has the DNA TGCGCCAGCAGCCCCTCTTTTGAGGCTGAAGCTTTCTTT.

This chain uses TRBV4-1 with TRBJ2-2; 10 bases are shared with TRBD1. The CDR3 length is 18 residues. The junction had 10 bases not matched to a gene; V was cut back by 0 bases and J by 6 bases. The germline V gene has CDR1 MGHRA and CDR2 YSYEKL. CDR3 sequence (DNA): TGCGCCAGCAGCCAAGAGGACAGGGGGATAAGTTGGGCCGGGGAGCTGTTTTTT. It codes for CASSQEDRGISWAGELFF.

The rearrangement joins TRBV29-1 to TRBJ2-5; TRBD2 is a possible D gene (6 bases). Germline V gene data show CDR1 as SQVTM and CDR2 as ANQGSEA. The CDR3 runs 16 residues. Trimming shortened V by 0 bases and J by 4 bases, and 18 bases separated the two germline ends. The CDR3: CSVEERFLATGETQYF. The CDR3 DNA follows: TGCAGCGTTGAAGAAAGGTTTCTAGCGACGGGAGAGACCCAGTACTTC.

With respect to this clone: Other DNA sequences within the sample encode an identical CDR3. This chain joins TRBV5-1 and TRBJ2-7, with D unresolved. The CDR3 has 14 amino acids. Trimming stripped 2 bases from V and 3 bases from J, with 12 bases between. Germline V gene lookup returns CDR1 SGHRS and CDR2 YFSETQ. DNA of the CDR3: TGCGCCAGCAGCTTCGGCGGAAACTACTACGAGCAGTACTTC. Residues: CASSFGGNYYEQYF.

This clone was seen only once. Different DNA sequences within this sample yield the same CDR3. The V and J genes are TRBV4-1 and TRBJ2-7; 10 bases match TRBD1. Per germline, CDR1 MGHRA and CDR2 YSYEKL. The CDR3 spans 12 residues. The V and J ends lost 6 bases and 5 bases, in that order; junction bases with no gene match: 1. Written as DNA, the CDR3 is TGCGCCAGCAGGGGGACAGGGGACGAGCAGTACTTC. This encodes CASRGTGDEQYF.

The chain combines TRBV10-3 with TRBJ2-2, with 9 bases that match TRBD2. The CDR3 has 14 amino acids. Germline CDR1 is ENHRY and CDR2 is SYGVKD. The trim removed 8 bases at V and 5 bases at J, leaving 6 bases unmatched. The CDR3 sequence is CAIAGTSPTGELFF. As DNA, the CDR3 is TGTGCCATCGCCGGGACTAGCCCAACCGGGGAGCTGTTTTTT.